This is a list of T cell receptor beta chains from one sample in a study of control samples from healthy donors and cancer patients. Profiled with immunoSEQ multiplex PCR; TCRdb holds only in-frame clones, not every one. Found here are some 150,000 clones, just over 95% of them singletons; the top ten hold approximately 1%. Sequenced: blood. These receptors came from a woman in her twenties or thirties in good health. CDR3s include the opening cysteine and the closing phenylalanine or tryptophan. A D gene is named only where the DNA matches it firmly. Clone size is shown for a subset of rows, as once, few, many or a class of expanded clone.

D gene	V gene	J gene	clone size	CDR3 length	CDR3 protein	CDR3 DNA
NA	TRBV2	TRBJ1-5	once	14	CASSDLHISQPQHF	TGTGCCAGCAGTGATCTGCATATAAGTCAGCCCCAGCATTTT
TRBD1	TRBV18	TRBJ2-7	NA	15	CASSLQKGAGNEQYF	TGTGCCAGCTCACTACAGAAGGGGGCCGGCAACGAGCAGTACTTC
NA	TRBV3-1/TRBV3-2	TRBJ2-1	NA	14	CASSQAASYNEQFF	TGTGCCAGCAGCCAAGCAGCTAGCTACAATGAGCAGTTCTTC
TRBD1	TRBV5-4	TRBJ2-7	NA	14	CASSLGQGAYEQYF	TGTGCCAGCAGCTTGGGACAGGGGGCTTACGAGCAGTACTTC
TRBD2	TRBV28	TRBJ2-7	NA	15	CASSLGSGRIYEQYF	TGTGCCAGCAGTTTGGGTAGCGGGAGAATCTACGAGCAGTACTTC
NA	TRBV28	TRBJ1-1	NA	18	CASSFGVYGGQVHTEAFF	TGTGCCAGCAGTTTTGGGGTGTACGGGGGGCAGGTTCACACTGAAGCTTTCTTT
NA	TRBV14	TRBJ2-7	NA	16	CASSQDYGTSSYEQYF	TGTGCCAGCAGCCAAGATTATGGGACTTCTAGCTACGAGCAGTACTTC
TRBD1	TRBV28	TRBJ2-7	NA	14	CASSPDRGRYEQYF	TGTGCCAGCAGCCCGGACAGGGGACGTTACGAGCAGTACTTC
NA	TRBV3-1/TRBV3-2	TRBJ2-2	NA	15	CASREPGPNTGELFF	TGTGCCAGCCGGGAACCGGGGCCCAACACCGGGGAGCTGTTTTTT
NA	TRBV6-5	TRBJ2-1	NA	16	CASSYSFFGPNNEQFF	TGTGCCAGCAGTTACTCGTTTTTTGGGCCAAACAATGAGCAGTTCTTC
NA	TRBV7-2	TRBJ2-5	NA	13	CASSSYRIETQYF	TGTGCCAGCAGCTCGTATAGGATAGAGACCCAGTACTTC
NA	TRBV7-6	TRBJ1-1	NA	14	CASSLVYGNTEAFF	TGTGCCAGCAGCTTAGTGTACGGGAACACTGAAGCTTTCTTT
NA	TRBV11-3	TRBJ2-1	NA	16	CASSFGSGNSYNEQFF	TGTGCCAGCAGCTTTGGGTCGGGGAACTCCTACAATGAGCAGTTCTTC
TRBD1	TRBV6-1	TRBJ2-7	few	16	CASSELVTGRSYEQYF	TGTGCCAGCAGTGAACTTGTGACAGGGCGCTCCTACGAGCAGTACTTC
TRBD1	TRBV5-4	TRBJ1-1	NA	14	CASSGTGEPTEAFF	TGTGCCAGCAGCGGTACAGGGGAACCCACTGAAGCTTTCTTT
TRBD1	TRBV6-5	TRBJ1-2	NA	13	CASSSQGFYGYTF	TGTGCCAGCAGTTCACAGGGGTTCTATGGCTACACCTTC
NA	TRBV19	TRBJ1-1	NA	13	CASSKDRSTEAFF	TGTGCCAGTAGCAAAGACAGAAGCACTGAAGCTTTCTTT